This entry lists 27 T cell receptor beta chains sequenced from one sample in a study of T cells in Graves' hyperthyroidism and ophthalmopathy. Authors of the study amplified TCR beta CDR3 regions from RNA transcripts. During a first-round RT-PCR of the TCR CDR3, the HTBI primer set was used. TCRdb re-derived calls from the multiplex PCR reads in MiXCR, one entry per CDR3 protein. The sample carries about 620,000 distinct CDR3 sequences, 15% to 20% recorded once. The sample consisted of blood. Every receptor here comes from a woman aged 25-40 years with Graves' hyperthyroidism.

The table lists this clonotype with a few counts. This sequence joins TRBV19 and TRBJ2-1; 10 bases match TRBD2. This CDR3 contains 16 residues. The germline CDR1 and CDR2 sequences are LNHDA and SQIVND (reference sequence). V dropped 7 bases and J dropped 4; count of bases not matched to a gene: 10. The CDR3 DNA is TGTGCCAGTACCCTAATAGCGGGAGGCAGATACAATGAGCAGTTCTTC. Translated: CASTLIAGGRYNEQFF.

This clonotype has a single count. Just one base apart from a much larger clone, this may be a read error. This CDR3 is missing its conserved last phenylalanine or tryptophan, likely due to a read error. V gene TRBV6-2 or TRBV6-3 combines with J gene TRBJ2-3; TRBD2 matches 8 bases. The ends lost 9 bases at V and 3 bases at J; junction bases unmatched: 14. CDR1 is MNHEY and CDR2 is SVGEGT in the germline V gene. The CDR3 is 16 residues long. The CDR3 DNA reads TGTGCCAGTTCACCCGGGGCTAGCGGGCTGACAGATACGCAGTATTCT. It yields the protein CASSPGASGLTDTQYS.

The CDR3 bases are TGTGCCAGCAGCCCCACGGGGAGGGGCAGTCAAGAGACCCAGTACTTC. Protein sequence: CASSPTGRGSQETQYF. The chain combines TRBV7-9 with TRBJ2-5; TRBD2 aligns across 7 bases. The V gene end was trimmed by 5 bases and the J gene end by 2 bases; junction bases not matched to a gene: 11. The CDR3 spans 16 residues. Germline V gene sequence: CDR1 SEHNR, CDR2 FQNEAQ (reference sequence). Full variable domain (missing parts from reference TRBV7-9 and TRBJ2-5): DTGVSQNPRHKITKRGQNVTFRCDPISEHNRLYWYRQTLGQGPEFLTYFQNEAQLEKSRLLSDRFSAERPKGSFSTLEIQRTEQGDSAMYLCASSPTGRGSQETQYFGPGTRLLVL.

The chain is built from TRBV29-1 and TRBJ1-2, with 8 bases fitting TRBD1. The CDR3 contains 13 residues. Trimming at V came to 7 bases and at J to 2 bases, leaving 6 bases not matched to a gene. In germline, CDR1 is SQVTM, CDR2 ANQGSEA. The CDR3 bases are TGCAGCGCTTGGACAGGGCCGAACTATGGCTACACCTTC. This gives the protein CSAWTGPNYGYTF.

The chain combines TRBV19 with TRBJ1-1; D perhaps matches TRBD1 (5 bases). The CDR3 runs to 14 residues. Trimming left V 6 bases short and J 5 bases short, with 16 bases between. Germline V CDR1 and CDR2: LNHDA, SQIVND (reference sequence). The chain's CDR3 is CASSPGGGWTEAFF. CDR3 DNA sequence: TGTGCCAGTAGCCCTGGGGGGGGGTGGACTGAAGCTTTCTTT.

This clonotype was picked up many times. The chain joins TRBV6-6 to TRBJ2-7, with D possibly TRBD2 on 6 matching bases. Per the germline V gene, CDR1 is MNHNY and CDR2 is SVGAGI (reference sequence). This CDR3 region has 17 residues. Between the trimmed V and J ends, which lost 0 bases and 2 bases, there was a span of 17 bases. CDR3: CASSYSATGRKAYEQYF. As DNA, the CDR3 is TGTGCCAGCAGTTACTCGGCAACCGGGAGAAAAGCCTACGAGCAGTACTTC.

In regard to this clonotype: A much more abundant neighbour one base away suggests this may be a read error. The genes are TRBV6-2 or TRBV6-3 and TRBJ2-4; D unclear. V lost 0 bases and J 5 bases, leaving 17 bases between the germline ends. The CDR3 loop spans 17 amino acids. CDR1 is MNHEY, CDR2 SVGEGT, per germline. In DNA form, the CDR3 reads TGTGCCAGCAGTTACTCCCGGCTGGGTTCGGCAGAAAACATTCAGTACTTC. This sequence encodes CASSYSRLGSAENIQYF.

This clonotype was picked up many times. The chain joins TRBV28 to TRBJ1-1, with unresolved D. Germline-derived CDR1 and CDR2 are MDHEN and SYDVKM. There are 11 residues in the CDR3. Trimming took off 7 bases at V and 10 bases at J, with 13 bases between the two ends. This chain's CDR3 is CASTREGTAFF. DNA for the CDR3: TGTGCCAGCACCCGGGAGGGCACAGCTTTCTTT.

A note on this clonotype: A single base separates this from a much larger clone, so it may be a read error. The CDR3 nucleotides are TGTGCCAGCAGTGAATTTGTTCGTCAGCCCCAGCATTTT. Amino acid sequence: CASSEFVRQPQHF. The chain carries TRBV6-1 and TRBJ1-5, with D hard to call. V lost 2 bases to trimming and J lost 6 bases, with 8 bases between them. Germline V gives CDR1 MNHNS, CDR2 SASEGT. The CDR3 has 13 amino acids.

The chain is built from TRBV11-2 and TRBJ2-3, with D uncertain. The germline V and J ends were trimmed by 7 bases and 3 bases, with 14 bases remaining between them. CDR1 and CDR2 from the germline V gene are SGHAT and FQNNGV. This CDR3 region has 14 residues. Written as DNA, the CDR3 is TGTGCCAGCACCCCGGAGAGGATTACAGATACGCAGTATTTT. Translating gives CASTPERITDTQYF. Based on the CDR3 plus reference TRBV11-2 and TRBJ2-3, the full variable domain is EAGVAQSPRYKIIEKRQSVAFWCNPISGHATLYWYQQILGQGPKLLIQFQNNGVVDDSQLPKDRFSAERLKGVDSTLKIQPAKLEDSAVYLCASTPERITDTQYFGPGTRLTVL.

The chain has TRBV9 and TRBJ2-1; the D gene is possibly TRBD2 (5 bases). This CDR3 comprises 14 residues. Germline V CDR1 and CDR2: SGDLS, YYNGEE. Trimming removed 0 bases at V and 5 bases at J, with 9 bases between. The CDR3 spells CASSVASGNNEQFF. CDR3 bases: TGTGCCAGCAGCGTAGCCAGCGGAAACAATGAGCAGTTCTTC.

The table lists this clonotype with many counts. The V call is TRBV12-3 or TRBV12-4, the J call TRBJ2-7; D is ambiguous. The CDR3 has 13 residues. V dropped 2 bases and J dropped 0 bases, with 5 bases sitting between them. CDR3: CASSLPNSYEQYF. CDR3 DNA: TGTGCCAGCAGTTTACCTAACTCCTACGAGCAGTACTTC.

The rearrangement joins TRBV4-1 to TRBJ2-1, with 8 bases identical to TRBD2. The CDR3 consists of 16 residues. Losses at the gene ends were 2 bases for V and 1 base for J; bases not matched to a gene: 4. Germline V gene data show CDR1 as MGHRA and CDR2 as YSYEKL. Here the CDR3 reads CASSQSPSGSYNEQFF. CDR3 nucleotides: TGCGCCAGCAGCCAAAGTCCTAGCGGGTCCTACAATGAGCAGTTCTTC.

This clonotype has only a few counts. The V call is TRBV28, the J call TRBJ1-4, with no clear D. Trimming left V 4 bases short and J 11 bases short, with 20 bases between. There are 15 residues in the CDR3. The germline gives CDR1 MDHEN, CDR2 SYDVKM. The CDR3: CASSYRENPLVKLFF. DNA for the CDR3: TGTGCCAGCAGTTACCGGGAAAACCCCCTTGTTAAACTGTTTTTT.

In its sample, this clonotype was seen many times. CDR3 DNA sequence: TGTGCCAGCAGCGTAGAGCCCCAGGGAGGCACCGGGGAGCTGTTTTTT. It codes for CASSVEPQGGTGELFF. The V call is TRBV9, the J call TRBJ2-2; a weak D match, TRBD2 (6 bases). The CDR3 covers 16 residues. V lost 0 bases, J lost 4 bases, and 13 bases lay in between. The germline gives CDR1 SGDLS, CDR2 YYNGEE.

Ten or more counts support this clonotype. The chain is built from TRBV2 and TRBJ1-5; 8 bases fit TRBD1. The trim removed 6 bases at V and 4 bases at J, leaving 2 bases unmatched. CDR1 and CDR2 (germline): SNHLY, FYNNEI. The CDR3 covers 13 residues. In DNA, the CDR3 is TGTGCCAGCAGCCGACAGGGGAATCAGCCCCAGCATTTT. Amino acids: CASSRQGNQPQHF.

This clonotype was counted many times. The CDR3 sequence is CSAPASRNNYGYTF. CDR3 sequence (DNA): TGCAGTGCTCCAGCTAGTCGGAATAACTATGGCTACACCTTC. V and J are TRBV20-1 and TRBJ1-2, with unresolved D. The V gene's germline CDR1 is DFQATT and CDR2 SNEGSKA (reference sequence). Trimming stripped 5 bases from V and 1 base from J, with 14 bases between. The CDR3 covers 14 residues.

This clonotype was found many times. The CDR3 sequence: CASSPAGLHEQYF. The CDR3 DNA reads TGTGCCAGCAGCCCGGCCGGGCTTCACGAGCAGTACTTC. This chain links TRBV7-9 with TRBJ2-7; no clear D. The V gene's germline CDR1 is SEHNR and CDR2 FQNEAQ (reference sequence). V was trimmed by 5 bases and J by 5 bases, leaving 13 bases between them. The CDR3 runs 13 residues.

This clonotype has at least ten counts. This chain uses TRBV6-2 or TRBV6-3 with TRBJ1-1, with 9 bases lining up with TRBD1. Trimming took 2 bases from V and 1 from J; bases not matched to a gene: 5. This CDR3 region has 16 residues. CDR1 and CDR2 from the germline V gene are MNHEY and SVGEGT. This CDR3 is CASSYPTGGRNTEAFF. The CDR3 DNA follows: TGTGCCAGCAGTTACCCGACAGGGGGGAGGAACACTGAAGCTTTCTTT.

V gene TRBV7-9 combines with J gene TRBJ2-7; weak D call: TRBD1 (6 bases). From germline, CDR1 is SEHNR and CDR2 FQNEAQ (reference sequence). Trimming took 8 bases from V and 4 from J, leaving 30 bases between them. This CDR3 has 18 amino acids. The CDR3 region is CASSQSGAQGTLRYEQYF. CDR3 nucleotides: TGTGCCAGCTCACAGTCCGGGGCACAGGGTACACTTCGGTACGAGCAGTACTTC.

The chain has TRBV5-5 and TRBJ2-3; perhaps TRBD2 as D (6 bases). V shed 4 bases and J shed 6 bases, with 12 bases lying between them. Germline V lookup: CDR1 SGHKS, CDR2 YYEKEE (reference sequence). This CDR3 contains 13 residues. CDR3 nucleotides: TGTGCCAGCAGCACACCGAGCGGGGATACGCAGTATTTT. Amino acids: CASSTPSGDTQYF.

This clonotype was observed a handful of times. The gene calls are TRBV27 and TRBJ2-3; possible D gene TRBD2, 7 bases. Germline lookup yields CDR1 MNHEY and CDR2 SMNVEV (reference sequence). The CDR3 sequence is 13 residues long. With 8 bases removed from V and 0 bases from J, the gap between germline ends came to 9 bases. This CDR3 reads CASGGASTDTQYF. The CDR3 DNA reads as TGTGCCAGCGGGGGGGCTAGCACAGATACGCAGTATTTT.

In its sample, this clonotype was seen many times. The chain carries TRBV12-3 or TRBV12-4 and TRBJ2-7, with 9 nucleotides matching TRBD2. This CDR3 is built from 14 residues. The trim removed 6 bases at V and 6 bases at J, leaving 9 bases unmatched. DNA of the CDR3: TGTGCCAGCAGCCAGATAGCGGGAGTGGGCGAGCAGTACTTC. It encodes CASSQIAGVGEQYF.

This clonotype occurred a few times. This chain joins TRBV28 and TRBJ2-5, with no clear D. V was shortened by 3 bases and J by 0 bases, with 8 bases between the two germline ends. This CDR3 is 14 amino acids long. Germline assignment: CDR1 MDHEN and CDR2 SYDVKM. CDR3 sequence reads: CASSFEQNQETQYF. In nucleotides, the CDR3 is TGTGCCAGCAGTTTTGAACAGAACCAAGAGACCCAGTACTTC.

This clonotype has a count of ten or more. The chain uses TRBV27 and TRBJ2-5, with D tentatively TRBD1 (5 bases). The ends were cut back, 3 bases at V and 6 bases at J, with 14 bases in the middle. Germline CDR1 is MNHEY and CDR2 is SMNVEV (reference sequence). The CDR3 covers 14 residues. CDR3 sequence reads: CASSFGPLGQTQYF. The DNA of the CDR3 is TGTGCCAGCAGTTTTGGACCCCTGGGGCAGACCCAGTACTTC.

There are a few counts of this clonotype. The chain combines TRBV6-5 with TRBJ1-2; TRBD1 matches 7 bases. CDR3 length: 14 amino acids. Trimming removed 0 bases from V and 8 bases from J; junction bases left unmatched: 6. CDR1 and CDR2 (germline): MNHEY, SVGAGI. CDR3 DNA: TGTGCCAGCAGTTACTCCCAGGGGGTAGGCGGCTACACCTTC. Translation gives CASSYSQGVGGYTF.

Ten or more counts support this clonotype. The chain is built from TRBV30 and TRBJ1-4; D gene ambiguous. Trimming pared 1 base from V and 5 bases from J, leaving 5 bases between. Per germline, CDR1 GTSNPN and CDR2 SVGIG (reference sequence). This CDR3 spans 12 amino acids. The CDR3: CAWSARNEKLFF. Written as DNA, the CDR3 is TGTGCCTGGAGTGCCCGGAATGAAAAACTGTTTTTT.